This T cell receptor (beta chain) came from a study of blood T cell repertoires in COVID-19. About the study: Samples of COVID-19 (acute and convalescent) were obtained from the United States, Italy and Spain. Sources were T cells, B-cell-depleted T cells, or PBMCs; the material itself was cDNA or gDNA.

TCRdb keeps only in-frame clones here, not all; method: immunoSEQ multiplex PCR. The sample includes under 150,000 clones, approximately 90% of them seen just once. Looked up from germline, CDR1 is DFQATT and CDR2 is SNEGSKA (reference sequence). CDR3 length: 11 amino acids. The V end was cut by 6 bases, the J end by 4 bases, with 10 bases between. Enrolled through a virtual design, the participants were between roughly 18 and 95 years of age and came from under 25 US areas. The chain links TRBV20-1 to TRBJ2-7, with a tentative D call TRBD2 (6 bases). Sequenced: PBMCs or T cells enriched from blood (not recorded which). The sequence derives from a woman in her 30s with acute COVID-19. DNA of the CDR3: TGCAGTGCCGGGACTCAGTACGAGCAGTACTTC. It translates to CSAGTQYEQYF.